Shown below are 20 T cell receptor beta chains from a single sample sequenced in a study of blood T cell repertoires in COVID-19. This table comes from immunoSEQ multiplex PCR, and its TCRdb copy is limited to in-frame clones, with some not included. The table has over 85,000 clones, around 75% seen once. The sample comprised peripheral blood. These receptors were obtained from a man between 65 and 79 years old with acute or convalescent COVID-19.

The chain carries TRBV7-2 and TRBJ1-5; D is perhaps TRBD1 (5 bases). V lost 3 bases to trimming and J lost 0 bases, with 9 bases between them. Germline V gives CDR1 SGHTA, CDR2 FQGNSA. The CDR3 totals 15 residues. CDR3 residues: CASSFDSDSNQPQHF. CDR3 coding DNA: TGTGCCAGCAGCTTCGACAGCGATAGCAATCAGCCCCAGCATTTT.

The gene calls are TRBV6-5 and TRBJ2-7; D ambiguous. Trimming cost V 8 bases and J 5 bases, with 10 bases left between them. This CDR3 contains 11 residues. Germline V gives CDR1 MNHEY, CDR2 SVGAGI. As DNA, the CDR3 is TGTGCCAGCTCCGGGTCCGACGAGCAGTACTTC. Its protein product is CASSGSDEQYF.

The rearrangement uses TRBV6-2 or TRBV6-3 and TRBJ2-7; the D gene is possibly TRBD2 (5 bases). Trimming cost V 2 bases and J 1 base, with 9 bases left between them. Per germline, CDR1 MNHEY and CDR2 SVGEGT. CDR3 size: 14 residues. In DNA form, the CDR3 reads TGTGCCAGCAGTTACCCGGGGTCATCCTACGAGCAGTACTTC. Encoded protein: CASSYPGSSYEQYF.

This chain connects TRBV5-1 to TRBJ1-2; the match to TRBD1 covers 11 bases. The CDR3 totals 15 residues. V lost 3 bases and J lost 3; bases outside the gene matches: 4. Germline values: CDR1 SGHRS, CDR2 YFSETQ. In nucleotides, the CDR3 is TGCGCCAGCAGCTGGGGACAGGGGGAGGACTATGGCTACACCTTC. Translating it yields CASSWGQGEDYGYTF.

The chain uses TRBV7-2 and TRBJ1-5; 8 bases fit TRBD1. The CDR3 runs 16 residues. Trimming cost V 5 bases and J 1 base; bases outside gene matches: 7. Germline assignment: CDR1 SGHTA and CDR2 FQGNSA. CDR3 protein: CASSPGQGLSNQPQHF. The DNA of the CDR3 is TGTGCCAGCAGCCCAGGACAGGGTTTGAGCAATCAGCCCCAGCATTTT.

This clone was detected only once. The V call is TRBV5-1, the J call TRBJ1-2; D gene unclear. The CDR3 runs to 14 residues. CDR1 and CDR2 (germline): SGHRS, YFSETQ. V dropped 0 bases and J dropped 6 bases, with 12 bases sitting between them. CDR3: CASSLVRGSDGYTF. The CDR3 region has the DNA TGCGCCAGCAGCTTGGTTAGAGGGTCAGATGGCTACACCTTC.

The chain couples TRBV7-3 to TRBJ2-3, with a tentative D call TRBD2 (6 bases). Trimming removed 5 bases at V and 1 base at J, with 10 bases between. The CDR3 has 14 residues. Per germline, CDR1 SGHTA and CDR2 FQGTGA. In nucleotides, the CDR3 is TGTGCCAGCAGCGCCGGGGGTGGCACAGATACGCAGTATTTT. As protein: CASSAGGGTDTQYF.

In its sample, this clone was seen a few times. This chain connects TRBV28 to TRBJ1-4; a possible D gene is TRBD1 (5 bases). This CDR3 has 14 residues. V lost 2 bases and J lost 6, with 10 bases in between. Germline CDR1 is MDHEN and CDR2 is SYDVKM. The CDR3 reads CASSLGGTDEKLFF. CDR3 nucleotides: TGTGCCAGCAGTTTAGGGGGGACGGATGAAAAACTGTTTTTT.

V gene TRBV13 combines with J gene TRBJ2-3; D is uncertain. This CDR3 is 20 amino acids long. Germline V gene data show CDR1 as PRHDT and CDR2 as FYEKMQ (reference sequence). Trimming stripped 1 base from V and 0 bases from J, with 23 bases between. As DNA, the CDR3 is TGTGCCAGCAGCTTAGTATTAGGCGGCAGACTTCTCACGAGCACAGATACGCAGTATTTT. This translates into CASSLVLGGRLLTSTDTQYF.

The chain links TRBV4-1 to TRBJ2-7; D possibly corresponds to TRBD2 (5 bases). CDR3 length: 14 residues. CDR1 and CDR2 from the germline V gene are MGHRA and YSYEKL. The ends were cut back, 1 base at V and 3 bases at J, with 10 bases in the middle. CDR3 in DNA: TGCGCCAGCAGCCAAGGTGGACTGAACTACGAGCAGTACTTC. Translated: CASSQGGLNYEQYF.

The genes are TRBV4-2 and TRBJ2-7, with D maybe TRBD2 (6 bases). Trimming cost V 3 bases and J 5 bases, with 14 bases left between them. The CDR3 is 14 amino acids. Germline loops: CDR1 LGHNA, CDR2 YNFKEQ. The CDR3 DNA reads TGTGCCAGCAGCCACGGGCGGGAAGTCGACGAGCAGTACTTC. This translates into CASSHGREVDEQYF.

In this sample, this clone turned up a few times. The chain links TRBV5-4 to TRBJ1-1; possibly TRBD1 for D (6 bases). Germline loops: CDR1 SGHNT, CDR2 YYREEE (reference sequence). V gave up 0 bases and J gave up 4 bases, with 19 bases separating them. The CDR3 is 17 amino acids. The CDR3 DNA sequence: TGTGCCAGCAGCTTGGGAGGGATGGGGGCACGGGGCACTGAAGCTTTCTTT. It encodes CASSLGGMGARGTEAFF.

This chain uses TRBV18 with TRBJ2-5, with D perhaps matching TRBD1 (6 bases). Germline CDR1 KGHSH, CDR2 LQKENI. The CDR3 has 14 amino acids. Trimming shortened V by 3 bases and J by 2 bases, and 10 bases separated the two germline ends. The CDR3 DNA sequence: TGTGCCAGCTCACCTATGGACAGTCAAGAGACCCAGTACTTC. Its translation: CASSPMDSQETQYF.

The rearrangement uses TRBV9 and TRBJ2-1; TRBD2 aligns across 15 bases. The CDR3 spans 20 residues. V lost 4 bases, J lost 6 bases, and 17 bases stayed unmatched. Germline V lookup: CDR1 SGDLS, CDR2 YYNGEE. CDR3 DNA: TGTGCCAGCAGCATCCGCGGGACTAGCGGGAGGCCCACGGTGGGCAATGAGCAGTTCTTC. Its protein product is CASSIRGTSGRPTVGNEQFF.

This chain's CDR3 is CASSLGRTQYF. CDR3 in DNA: TGTGCCAGCAGTTTAGGTAGGACCCAGTACTTC. The gene calls are TRBV12-3 or TRBV12-4 and TRBJ2-5; D not certain. V dropped 1 base and J dropped 7 bases, with 4 bases sitting between them. The CDR3 runs 11 residues.

The V gene is TRBV7-3, the J gene TRBJ2-3, with 7 bases lining up with TRBD1. V dropped 5 bases and J dropped 5; count of bases not matched to a gene: 7. Per the germline V gene, CDR1 is SGHTA and CDR2 is FQGTGA. The CDR3 has 14 amino acids. The CDR3 bases are TGTGCCAGCAGCGCATCAGACAGGGAAGATACGCAGTATTTT. Translation gives CASSASDREDTQYF.

The rearrangement uses TRBV5-1 and TRBJ1-5, with TRBD1 matching over 7 bases. The CDR3 contains 16 residues. The germline gives CDR1 SGHRS, CDR2 YFSETQ. The J segment lost 0 bases and the V segment lost 2 bases, leaving 5 bases of the junction unmatched. The CDR3 here is CASSFEGAFSNQPQHF. CDR3 DNA sequence: TGCGCCAGCAGCTTCGAGGGGGCCTTTAGCAATCAGCCCCAGCATTTT.

This clone has more than one count but fewer than ten. The chain recombines TRBV29-1 with TRBJ2-7; D is possibly TRBD1 (6 bases). Germline CDR1 and CDR2: SQVTM and ANQGSEA. Trimming left V 2 bases short and J 4 bases short, with 21 bases between. This CDR3 has 16 amino acids. The CDR3 DNA reads as TGCAGCGTTGAAAAGTTGAAATCTGGGACAACATACGAGCAGTACTTC. Translating it yields CSVEKLKSGTTYEQYF.

The table lists this clone with a count of one. The V and J genes are TRBV28 and TRBJ2-5; 10 positions agree with TRBD1. V shed 5 bases, J shed 5 bases, and the junction held 8 bases outside the gene matches. Germline V gene data show CDR1 as MDHEN and CDR2 as SYDVKM. The CDR3 totals 15 residues. The CDR3 sequence: CASSTPGQGGETQYF. As DNA, the CDR3 is TGTGCCAGCAGTACCCCCGGACAGGGGGGGGAGACCCAGTACTTC.

This clone occurred a few times. The V gene is TRBV7-9, the J gene TRBJ1-3; TRBD1 aligns across 9 bases. Trimming cost V 0 bases and J 6 bases; bases outside gene matches: 9. The CDR3 length is 17 residues. CDR1 SEHNR and CDR2 FQNEAQ come from the germline V gene (reference sequence). Here the CDR3 reads CASSLAWGQGIENTIYF. The CDR3 DNA is TGTGCCAGCAGCTTAGCCTGGGGACAGGGAATCGAAAACACCATATATTTT.